These 14 T cell receptor beta chains were sequenced from one sample in a study of identical twins. MiXCR, run by TCRdb on the 5' RACE reads, gives a single entry per CDR3 protein. The repertoire has some 660,000 distinct CDR3 sequences, around 8.6% of them found once; the top ten carry 0.8% to 1%. The same data also went into a second study, on yellow fever vaccine responses in identical twins.

The sequenced sample was PBMCs. The receptors stem from a woman younger than 35 in good health.

The gene calls are TRBV29-1 and TRBJ2-1; 10 bases agree with TRBD1. Germline CDR1 reads SQVTM; CDR2 reads ANQGSEA. The junction had 6 bases not matched to a gene; V was cut back by 5 bases and J by 8 bases. This CDR3 comprises 13 residues. CDR3 nucleotides: TGCAGCGTTCTTGGGGACAGGGGACATGAGCAGTTCTTC. Translation gives CSVLGDRGHEQFF.

The V gene is TRBV10-3, the J gene TRBJ1-1, with 10 nucleotides matching TRBD1. This CDR3 spans 15 amino acids. CDR1 ENHRY and CDR2 SYGVKD come from the germline V gene. V was clipped by 4 bases and J by 1 base; unmatched bases: 3. CDR3 DNA sequence: TGTGCCATCAGTGGACAGGGGGCCTCGAACACTGAAGCTTTCTTT. Its translation is CAISGQGASNTEAFF.

This clonotype was seen ten or more times. The chain uses TRBV20-1 and TRBJ2-7; the D gene could be TRBD1 or TRBD2 (5 bases each). The CDR3 is 14 amino acids. Trimming pared 5 bases from V and 2 bases from J, leaving 16 bases between. Germline V gene data show CDR1 as DFQATT and CDR2 as SNEGSKA (reference sequence). The CDR3 loop reads CSASTGTSPYEQYF. The DNA for the CDR3 is TGCAGTGCTTCGACCGGGACGAGCCCCTACGAGCAGTACTTC.

A few counts support this clonotype. V is TRBV5-1 and J is TRBJ1-1; the match to TRBD1 covers 11 bases. Germline CDR1 reads SGHRS; CDR2 reads YFSETQ. The CDR3 length is 14 residues. Trimming at V came to 4 bases and at J to 4 bases, leaving 3 bases not matched to a gene. CDR3 sequence: CASSPGTGGTEAFF. In nucleotides, the CDR3 is TGCGCCAGCAGCCCCGGGACAGGGGGCACTGAAGCTTTCTTT.

This chain joins TRBV7-2 and TRBJ2-2, with TRBD2 matching 8 bases. Germline V gene lookup returns CDR1 SGHTA and CDR2 FQGNSA. The CDR3 is made up of 17 amino acids. The J segment lost 2 bases and the V segment lost 3 bases, leaving 8 bases of the junction unmatched. The CDR3 reads CASSFHLAGRNTGELFF. In DNA form, the CDR3 reads TGTGCCAGCAGCTTTCACCTAGCGGGCCGAAACACCGGGGAGCTGTTTTTT.

The chain recombines TRBV7-2 with TRBJ2-3; D is uncertain. The CDR3 contains 16 residues. Trimming stripped 5 bases from V and 5 bases from J, with 20 bases between. Germline-derived CDR1 and CDR2 are SGHTA and FQGNSA. The CDR3 nucleotides read TGTGCCAGCAGCCCCTCAGCAGAGTCGTTTCAAGATACGCAGTATTTT. This codes for CASSPSAESFQDTQYF.

This chain connects TRBV12-3 or TRBV12-4 to TRBJ2-7; 10 bases match TRBD1. Trimming at V came to 2 bases and at J to 5 bases, leaving 6 bases not matched to a gene. The CDR3 is 15 amino acids. CDR3 nucleotides: TGTGCCAGCAGTTTAATACGGGACAGGGGCCACGAGCAGTACTTC. This codes for CASSLIRDRGHEQYF.

V is TRBV4-2 and J is TRBJ2-6; no reliable D call. V was shortened by 1 base and J by 1 base, with 8 bases between the two germline ends. From germline, CDR1 is LGHNA and CDR2 YNFKEQ. The CDR3 consists of 16 residues. This chain's CDR3 is CASSQVSTSGANVLTF. The CDR3 DNA follows: TGTGCCAGCAGCCAAGTCTCCACATCTGGGGCCAACGTCCTGACTTTC.

There are a few counts of this clonotype. V gene TRBV10-3 combines with J gene TRBJ1-4; TRBD1 is a possible D gene (5 bases). V lost 2 bases and J lost 1, with 5 bases in between. The CDR3 has 14 amino acids. Germline V gives CDR1 ENHRY, CDR2 SYGVKD. CDR3 sequence: CAISEDRTNEKLFF. The CDR3 DNA is TGTGCCATCAGTGAGGACAGAACTAATGAAAAACTGTTTTTT.

V gene TRBV5-1 combines with J gene TRBJ1-4; a possible D gene is TRBD1 (5 bases). CDR1 SGHRS and CDR2 YFSETQ come from the germline V gene. This CDR3 has 14 amino acids. Trimming took off 0 bases at V and 5 bases at J, with 8 bases between the two ends. DNA for the CDR3: TGCGCCAGCAGCTTGGGGACAAAGAATGAAAAACTGTTTTTT. Translated, it gives CASSLGTKNEKLFF.

This clonotype was found many times. The chain recombines TRBV14 with TRBJ2-7; TRBD1 or TRBD2 may be the D gene (5 bases each). The germline gives CDR1 SGHDN, CDR2 FVKESK. V was clipped by 1 base and J by 0 bases, with 10 bases between them. The CDR3 has 15 amino acids. The CDR3 sequence: CASSQGGLPSYEQYF. CDR3 bases: TGTGCCAGCAGCCAAGGGGGGTTACCCTCCTACGAGCAGTACTTC.

At least ten counts were recorded for this clonotype. The V call is TRBV6-5, the J call TRBJ2-3; tentatively, D is TRBD1 (5 bases). V was shortened by 8 bases and J by 2 bases, with 5 bases between the two germline ends. Germline V lookup: CDR1 MNHEY, CDR2 SVGAGI. The CDR3 is 11 amino acids. The CDR3: CASGATDTQYF. The CDR3 DNA reads as TGTGCCAGCGGGGCCACAGATACGCAGTATTTT.

The table lists this clonotype with a few counts. The V call is TRBV5-1, the J call TRBJ2-5; the D gene is possibly TRBD2 (5 bases). V dropped 3 bases and J dropped 2 bases, with 8 bases sitting between them. The CDR3 extends over 13 amino acids. CDR1 SGHRS and CDR2 YFSETQ come from the germline V gene. The CDR3 region is CASSYGVQETQYF. CDR3 DNA: TGCGCCAGCAGCTACGGGGTACAAGAGACCCAGTACTTC. The entire variable domain, with the rest obtained from reference TRBV5-1 and TRBJ2-5, is as follows: KAGVTQTPRYLIKTRGQQVTLSCSPISGHRSVSWYQQTPGQGLQFLFEYFSETQRNKGNFPGRFSGRQFSNSRSEMNVSTLELGDSALYLCASSYGVQETQYFGPGTRLLVL.

The sample holds many counts of this clonotype. The chain is built from TRBV5-1 and TRBJ2-3, with TRBD1 identical over 10 bases. There are 15 residues in the CDR3. Trimming at V came to 3 bases and at J to 4 bases, leaving 5 bases not matched to a gene. Germline V gives CDR1 SGHRS, CDR2 YFSETQ. The CDR3 protein is CASSSGTGVADTQYF. The CDR3 bases are TGCGCCAGCAGCTCCGGGACAGGGGTTGCAGATACGCAGTATTTT. Together with reference TRBV5-1 and TRBJ2-3, the CDR3 gives the full variable domain: KAGVTQTPRYLIKTRGQQVTLSCSPISGHRSVSWYQQTPGQGLQFLFEYFSETQRNKGNFPGRFSGRQFSNSRSEMNVSTLELGDSALYLCASSSGTGVADTQYFGPGTRLTVL.